Listed below are T cell receptor beta chains from one sample, sequenced in a study of CD8+ T cells in alopecia areata. Assay used: immunoSEQ multiplex PCR; TCRdb lists only in-frame clones, some missing. In the table there are 120,000 or so clones, 60% to 65% of which are singletons. The material was CD4+ T cells sorted from blood, obtained at week 4, from a patient treated with tofacitinib. These receptors were obtained from a human donor with alopecia areata. The CDR3 runs from the conserved cysteine through the conserved F or W. The D gene is left open where the match is weak. Expanded clones are given a class, and other clones once, few, many or no size at all.

length	D	V	size	J	DNA	CDR3
15	NA	TRBV19	NA	TRBJ2-2	TGTGCCAGTAGTAGAAACCGGGACTCCACCGGGGAGCTGTTTTTT	CASSRNRDSTGELFF
15	NA	TRBV7-2	few	TRBJ2-5	TGTGCCAGCAGCCCCGTTATCTGGACCGAAGAGACCCAGTACTTC	CASSPVIWTEETQYF
14	NA	TRBV30	few	TRBJ2-1	TGTGCCTGGAGGTTAGGGGGACCGTACAATGAGCAGTTCTTC	CAWRLGGPYNEQFF
13	NA	TRBV5-1	NA	TRBJ2-7	TGCGCCAGCAGCCCAAGGACTGCCTACGAGCAGTACTTC	CASSPRTAYEQYF
14	NA	TRBV7-2	few	TRBJ2-7	TGTGCCAGCAGCTTGGCGGTGGGTCCCTACGAGCAGTACTTC	CASSLAVGPYEQYF
12	NA	TRBV29-1	NA	TRBJ1-2	TGCAGCGTAGGAGTTACTAACTATGGCTACACCTTC	CSVGVTNYGYTF
12	NA	TRBV29-1	NA	TRBJ2-5	TGCAGCGCCAGCCCCAGCGGAGAGACCCAGTACTTC	CSASPSGETQYF
11	NA	TRBV20-1	NA	TRBJ2-7	TGCAGTGCTAGTAGTCCTTACGAGCAGTACTTC	CSASSPYEQYF
15	TRBD1	TRBV19	NA	TRBJ1-5	TGTGCCAGTAGTTCGGGGACAGGGGGCAATCAGCCCCAGCATTTT	CASSSGTGGNQPQHF
14	NA	TRBV5-4	few	TRBJ2-1	TGTGCCAGCACCCCCGGCCAAGGTTACAATGAGCAGTTCTTC	CASTPGQGYNEQFF
12	NA	TRBV29-1	few	TRBJ2-2	TGCAGCGTTGGAAACAGGGACGGGGAGCTGTTTTTT	CSVGNRDGELFF
14	TRBD1	TRBV19	NA	TRBJ1-5	TGTGCCAGTAGTACGACAGGGTGGCCCGAGCCCCAGCATTTT	CASSTTGWPEPQHF
13	NA	TRBV7-3	NA	TRBJ1-1	TGTGCCAGCAGCGAACAGCCGAACACTGAAGCTTTCTTT	CASSEQPNTEAFF
14	TRBD1	TRBV10-3	NA	TRBJ2-5	TGTGCCATCAGTGCTGACAGGGTAACGGAGACCCAGTACTTC	CAISADRVTETQYF
12	NA	TRBV7-2	NA	TRBJ1-6	TGTGCCAGCAGCTCCCCCAATTCACCCCTCCACTTT	CASSSPNSPLHF
13	NA	TRBV28	NA	TRBJ1-1	TGTGCCAGCAGTTTATCCGTTCAGGCTGAAGCTTTCTTT	CASSLSVQAEAFF
13	NA	TRBV7-9	NA	TRBJ1-1	TGTGCCAGCAGCTCAGGATCCCACACTGAAGCTTTCTTT	CASSSGSHTEAFF
13	NA	TRBV29-1	few	TRBJ1-2	TGCAGCGTTTTGGATCCTCGGGACTATGGCTACACCTTC	CSVLDPRDYGYTF
12	NA	TRBV29-1	NA	TRBJ2-3	TGCAGCGCCGCCCCCCAGGGGCCCCGGGCGTATTTT	CSAAPQGPRAYF
16	TRBD1	TRBV7-9	NA	TRBJ1-1	TGTGCCAGCAGCTTCACAGGGGGCATGGATGACACTGAAGCTTTCTTT	CASSFTGGMDDTEAFF
18	TRBD1	TRBV5-1	NA	TRBJ2-6	TGCGCCAGCAGCCCGGTTGGGACAGAGAGCTCTGGGGCCAACGTCCTGACTTTC	CASSPVGTESSGANVLTF
17	NA	TRBV1	NA	TRBJ1-1	TGCACCAGCAGCCAAGAATGGGACAGCCTATTGAACACTGAAGCTTTCTTT	CTSSQEWDSLLNTEAFF
15	TRBD1	TRBV29-1	few	TRBJ1-1	TGCAGCGTTGTGGTCGATGGGACAGAGAACACTGAAGCTTTCTTT	CSVVVDGTENTEAFF
16	TRBD2	TRBV5-4	NA	TRBJ2-3	TGTGCCAGCAGCCCGCTGACTAGCGGATACACAGATACGCAGTATTTT	CASSPLTSGYTDTQYF
15	NA	TRBV6-1	NA	TRBJ1-5	TGTGCCAGCAGTGATTTTGGGGGCCTCAATCAGCCCCAGCATTTT	CASSDFGGLNQPQHF
15	NA	TRBV4-3	NA	TRBJ1-4	TGCGCCAGCAGCCAAGATGAAGGTGTTGGGGAAAAACTGTTTTTT	CASSQDEGVGEKLFF
12	TRBD1	TRBV7-9	NA	TRBJ1-2	TGTGCCAGCAGCTTAATGGGACAGGGCTACACCTTC	CASSLMGQGYTF
16	NA	TRBV5-6	NA	TRBJ2-6	TGTGCCAGCAGCCGGGGACCGCACTCTGGGGCCAACGTCCTGACTTTC	CASSRGPHSGANVLTF
12	NA	TRBV7-2	NA	TRBJ1-6	TGTGCCAGCACGTATGGGAATTCACCCCTCCACTTT	CASTYGNSPLHF
16	NA	TRBV25-1	medium-sized	TRBJ2-5	TGTGCCAGCACCGAAGGGGCCACAAAGATCCAAGAGACCCAGTACTTC	CASTEGATKIQETQYF
14	TRBD1	TRBV5-1	NA	TRBJ1-4	TGCGCCAGCAGCTCCGGGACAGCTAATGAAAAACTGTTTTTT	CASSSGTANEKLFF
14	TRBD1	TRBV30	NA	TRBJ2-7	TGTGCCTGGAGTGCCGGACAGGGGGCCTACGAGCAGTACTTC	CAWSAGQGAYEQYF
15	NA	TRBV7-2	few	TRBJ2-6	TGTGCCAGCAGCCGTCCAGGCTCTGGGGCCAACGTCCTGACTTTC	CASSRPGSGANVLTF
16	NA	TRBV5-1	NA	TRBJ2-6	TGCGCCAGCAGCTTGGGTCCCGGGCCCGGGGCCAACGTCCTGACTTTC	CASSLGPGPGANVLTF
15	NA	TRBV5-1	NA	TRBJ2-2	TGCGCCAGCAGCTCCAGGGCCATGAACACCGGGGAGCTGTTTTTT	CASSSRAMNTGELFF